What follows is one T cell receptor beta chain and its context. The sample comes from a study of untreated major depressive disorder. Generated by immunoSEQ multiplex PCR, the TCRdb table keeps only in-frame clones and is missing some. The data show 20,000 to 25,000 clones, over 75% seen once. Between the trimmed V and J ends, which lost 3 bases and 0 bases, there was a span of 11 bases. Germline loops: CDR1 MNHEY, CDR2 SMNVEV (reference sequence). CDR3 length: 15 amino acids. Each depressed patient was pairwise matched to a non-depressed control for sex, age, current smoking status and body mass index. All participants were of European descent. Participants with major medical conditions, Axis I/II comorbidities, regular medication or illicit drug use were excluded. Around 30 ml of peripheral blood was collected per donor.

The sequencing input was CD4+ T cells from PBMCs. The V and J genes are TRBV27 and TRBJ1-2, with D possibly TRBD1 on 5 matching bases. The sequence was collected from a woman in her thirties in good health. In nucleotides, the CDR3 is TGTGCCAGCAGTTTTGGGGGTCCTGCTAACTATGGCTACACCTTC. This translates into CASSFGGPANYGYTF.